The 13 T cell receptor beta chains listed next were all sequenced from one sample in a study of blood T cell repertoires in COVID-19. Repertoires were generated with immunoSEQ multiplex PCR, while TCRdb's copy carries only in-frame clones and drops some. The repertoire holds tens of thousands of clones, with 85% to 90% as singletons. The sample taken for sequencing was peripheral blood. The source of these receptors is a man aged 45-60 years with active COVID-19.

The chain couples TRBV18 to TRBJ2-1; tentative D call: TRBD2 (6 bases). The V end lost 6 bases, the J end lost 4 bases, and 25 bases lay between the germline ends. The CDR3 length is 18 residues. Germline V CDR1 and CDR2: KGHSH, LQKENI. Written as DNA, the CDR3 is TGTGCCAGCTCTCCTCGAGGGGTAGCGGAGTCGCAGTACAATGAGCAGTTCTTC. It specifies CASSPRGVAESQYNEQFF.

The rearrangement uses TRBV27 and TRBJ1-1; D is perhaps TRBD1 (6 bases). CDR3 length: 19 amino acids. V was trimmed by 6 bases and J by 0 bases, leaving 26 bases between them. The germline CDR1 and CDR2 sequences are MNHEY and SMNVEV (reference sequence). The CDR3 loop reads CASSHHPGVGGAMNTEAFF. The DNA for the CDR3 is TGTGCCAGCAGCCACCATCCAGGGGTCGGGGGGGCTATGAACACTGAAGCTTTCTTT.

The chain links TRBV5-1 to TRBJ2-2; 9 bases match TRBD1. Germline V gene data show CDR1 as SGHRS and CDR2 as YFSETQ. The CDR3 is made up of 16 amino acids. Trimming took 4 bases from V and 0 from J; bases not matched to a gene: 4. This chain's CDR3 is CASSPGTGTNTGELFF. For the CDR3, the DNA is TGCGCCAGCAGCCCTGGGACAGGGACGAACACCGGGGAGCTGTTTTTT.

V usage is TRBV12-3 or TRBV12-4 and J usage is TRBJ1-2; 7 bases fit TRBD1. CDR3 length: 13 amino acids. With 5 bases clipped from V and 5 bases from J, the junction kept 5 bases outside the gene matches. CDR3 in DNA: TGTGCCAGCAGTAGGGGACAGTTATATGGCTACACCTTC. Encoded protein: CASSRGQLYGYTF.

The chain employs TRBV6-5 and TRBJ2-7; possibly TRBD1 for D (5 bases). This CDR3 is built from 14 residues. V lost 6 bases, J lost 4 bases, and 16 bases lay in between. The V gene's germline CDR1 is MNHEY and CDR2 SVGAGI. The CDR3 bases are TGTGCCAGCAGAACAGGACCCCTCCCTTACGAGCAGTACTTC. Translated, it gives CASRTGPLPYEQYF.

This chain connects TRBV6-6 to TRBJ2-3; D unresolved. Germline V gene sequence: CDR1 MNHNY, CDR2 SVGAGI (reference sequence). V was pared by 5 bases and J by 6 bases, with 6 bases between. The CDR3 has 11 residues. CDR3 amino acids: CASSPSDTQYF. The CDR3 bases are TGTGCCAGCAGTCCGTCGGATACGCAGTATTTT.

The genes are TRBV2 and TRBJ2-2, with 7 bases lining up with TRBD1. The trim removed 6 bases at V and 2 bases at J, leaving 3 bases unmatched. Germline lookup yields CDR1 SNHLY and CDR2 FYNNEI. The CDR3 is 14 amino acids. The CDR3 region has the DNA TGTGCCAGCAGGGGGGACAGCAACACCGGGGAGCTGTTTTTT. This sequence encodes CASRGDSNTGELFF.

This clone was detected only once. The chain is built from TRBV28 and TRBJ2-5; tentatively, D is TRBD1 (7 bases). The V end lost 7 bases, the J end lost 7 bases, and 16 bases lay between the germline ends. Germline CDR1 reads MDHEN; CDR2 reads SYDVKM. The CDR3 is made up of 13 amino acids. The CDR3: CASTKGARGTQYF. The CDR3 DNA sequence: TGTGCCAGCACCAAGGGGGCGCGGGGGACCCAGTACTTC.

This clone is a singleton in its sample. This chain links TRBV7-9 with TRBJ1-1, with 7 nucleotides matching TRBD1. Germline assignment: CDR1 SEHNR and CDR2 FQNEAQ (reference sequence). Trimming took 2 bases from V and 7 from J; bases not matched to a gene: 10. CDR3 length: 15 residues. CDR3 in amino acids: CASSLPSQGVYEAFF. CDR3 coding DNA: TGTGCCAGCAGCTTACCTAGTCAGGGGGTTTATGAAGCTTTCTTT.

The genes are TRBV6-5 and TRBJ2-7, with TRBD2 identical over 7 bases. V trimming: 8 bases; J trimming: 4 bases; junction bases outside the gene matches: 8. Germline CDR1 is MNHEY and CDR2 is SVGAGI. This CDR3 region has 13 residues. This chain's CDR3 is CASRGGNGYEQYV. The CDR3 nucleotides are TGTGCCAGCCGGGGAGGGAATGGGTACGAGCAGTACGTC.

This chain uses TRBV3-1 (or the pseudogene TRBV3-2) with TRBJ1-2; D gene ambiguous. The germline V gene has CDR1 LGHDT and CDR2 YNNKEL (reference sequence). V lost 0 bases, J lost 8 bases, and 10 bases lay in between. This CDR3 is built from 13 residues. The CDR3 here is CASSQERLPGYTF. CDR3 in DNA: TGTGCCAGCAGCCAAGAAAGACTCCCGGGCTACACCTTC.

This chain uses TRBV9 with TRBJ2-1, with D possibly TRBD2 on 6 matching bases. Germline V gene sequence: CDR1 SGDLS, CDR2 YYNGEE. The length of the CDR3 is 15 residues. V was pared by 0 bases and J by 4 bases, with 11 bases between. CDR3 bases: TGTGCCAGCAGCGTAGATAGCGGTCCGTACAATGAGCAGTTCTTC. Its translation is CASSVDSGPYNEQFF.

This clone has only one observation. The chain combines TRBV15 with TRBJ1-3; D remains ambiguous. Germline CDR1 and CDR2: LNHNV and YYDKDF (reference sequence). This CDR3 region has 14 residues. The V and J ends lost 3 bases and 0 bases respectively, with 6 bases between them. This chain's CDR3 is CATSRDYSGNTIYF. The CDR3 DNA sequence: TGTGCCACCAGCAGGGACTACTCTGGAAACACCATATATTTT.